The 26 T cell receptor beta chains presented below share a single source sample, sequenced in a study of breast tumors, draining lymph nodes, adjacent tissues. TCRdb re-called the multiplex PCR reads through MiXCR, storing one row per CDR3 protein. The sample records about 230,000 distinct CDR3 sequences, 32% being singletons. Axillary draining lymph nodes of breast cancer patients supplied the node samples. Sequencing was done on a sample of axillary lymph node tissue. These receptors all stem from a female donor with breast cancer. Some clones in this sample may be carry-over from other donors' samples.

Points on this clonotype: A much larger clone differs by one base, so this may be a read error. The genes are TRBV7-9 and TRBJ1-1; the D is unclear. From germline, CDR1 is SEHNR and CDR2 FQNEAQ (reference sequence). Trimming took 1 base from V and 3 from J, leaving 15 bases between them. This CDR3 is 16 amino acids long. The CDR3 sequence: CASSLGKLGRHTEAFF. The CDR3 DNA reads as TGTGCCAGCAGCTTAGGTAAATTGGGCAGGCACACTGAAGCTTTCTTT.

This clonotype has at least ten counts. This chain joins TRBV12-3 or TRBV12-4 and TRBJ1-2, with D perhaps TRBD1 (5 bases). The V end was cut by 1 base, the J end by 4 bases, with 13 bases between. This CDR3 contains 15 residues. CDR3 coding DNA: TGTGCCAGCAGTTTAGGGACAAGAACAATCTATGGCTACACCTTC. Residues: CASSLGTRTIYGYTF.

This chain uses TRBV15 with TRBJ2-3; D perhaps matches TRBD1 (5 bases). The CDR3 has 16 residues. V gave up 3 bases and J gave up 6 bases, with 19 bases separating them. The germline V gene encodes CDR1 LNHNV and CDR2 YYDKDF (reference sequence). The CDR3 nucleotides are TGTGCCACCAGCAGCTTAGGGGTCCGTGAACGGGATACGCAGTATTTT. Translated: CATSSLGVRERDTQYF. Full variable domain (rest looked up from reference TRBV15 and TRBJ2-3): DAMVIQNPRYQVTQFGKPVTLSCSQTLNHNVMYWYQQKSSQAPKLLFHYYDKDFNNEADTPDNFQSRRPNTSFCFLDIRSPGLGDTAMYLCATSSLGVRERDTQYFGPGTRLTVL.

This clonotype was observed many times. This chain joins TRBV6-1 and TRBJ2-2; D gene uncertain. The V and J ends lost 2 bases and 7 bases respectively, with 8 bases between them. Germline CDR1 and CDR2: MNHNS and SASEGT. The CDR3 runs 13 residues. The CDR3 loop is CASSERWDGELFF. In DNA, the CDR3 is TGTGCCAGCAGTGAAAGATGGGACGGGGAGCTGTTTTTT.

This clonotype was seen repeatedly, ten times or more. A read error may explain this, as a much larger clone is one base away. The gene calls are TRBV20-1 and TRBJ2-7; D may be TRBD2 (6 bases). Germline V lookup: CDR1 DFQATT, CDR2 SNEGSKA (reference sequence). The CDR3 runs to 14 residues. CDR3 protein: CSAGGRRSSSEQYF. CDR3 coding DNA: TGCAGTGCGGGGGGACGGAGGAGCTCCTCCGAGCAGTACTTC.

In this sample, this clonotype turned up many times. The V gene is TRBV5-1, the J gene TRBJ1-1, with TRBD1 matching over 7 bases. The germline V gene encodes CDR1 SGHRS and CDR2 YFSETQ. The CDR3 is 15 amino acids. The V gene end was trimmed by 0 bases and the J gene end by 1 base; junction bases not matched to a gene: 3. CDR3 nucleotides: TGCGCCAGCAGCTTGGGGGACAGCAGGAACACTGAAGCTTTCTTT. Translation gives CASSLGDSRNTEAFF. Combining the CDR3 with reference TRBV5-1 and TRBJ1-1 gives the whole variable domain KAGVTQTPRYLIKTRGQQVTLSCSPISGHRSVSWYQQTPGQGLQFLFEYFSETQRNKGNFPGRFSGRQFSNSRSEMNVSTLELGDSALYLCASSLGDSRNTEAFFGQGTRLTVV.

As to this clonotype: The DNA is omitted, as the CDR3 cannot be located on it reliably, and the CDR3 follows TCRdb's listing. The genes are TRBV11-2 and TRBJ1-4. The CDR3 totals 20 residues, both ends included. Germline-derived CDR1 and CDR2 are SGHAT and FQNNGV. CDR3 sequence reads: CASSLRRDSPLHFGNEKLFF.

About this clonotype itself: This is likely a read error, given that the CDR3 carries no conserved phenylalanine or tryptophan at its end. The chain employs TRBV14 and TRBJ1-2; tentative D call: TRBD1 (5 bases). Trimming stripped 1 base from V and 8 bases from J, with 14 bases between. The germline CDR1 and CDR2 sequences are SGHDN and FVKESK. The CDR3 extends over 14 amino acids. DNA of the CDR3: TGTGCCAGCAGCCAAGGCGGGGGACCGGTAGGCTACACCTCC. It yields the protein CASSQGGGPVGYTS.

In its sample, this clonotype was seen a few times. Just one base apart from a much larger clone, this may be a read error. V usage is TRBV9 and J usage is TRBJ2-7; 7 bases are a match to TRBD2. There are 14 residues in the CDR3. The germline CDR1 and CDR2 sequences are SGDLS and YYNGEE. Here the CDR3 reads CASSPGLVPYEQSF. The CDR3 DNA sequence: TGTGCCAGCAGCCCCGGACTAGTACCCTACGAGCAGTCCTTC.

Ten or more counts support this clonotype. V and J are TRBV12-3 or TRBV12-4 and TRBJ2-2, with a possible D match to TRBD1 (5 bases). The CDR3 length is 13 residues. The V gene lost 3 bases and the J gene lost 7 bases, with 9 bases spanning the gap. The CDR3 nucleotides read TGTGCCAGCAGTTTCAGGGTAGACGGGGAGCTGTTTTTT. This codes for CASSFRVDGELFF.

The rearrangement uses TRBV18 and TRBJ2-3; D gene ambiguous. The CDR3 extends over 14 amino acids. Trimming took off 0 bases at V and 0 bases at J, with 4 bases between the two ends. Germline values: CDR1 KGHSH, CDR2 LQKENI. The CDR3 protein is CASSPPVSTDTQYF. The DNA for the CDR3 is TGTGCCAGCTCACCACCGGTTAGCACAGATACGCAGTATTTT.

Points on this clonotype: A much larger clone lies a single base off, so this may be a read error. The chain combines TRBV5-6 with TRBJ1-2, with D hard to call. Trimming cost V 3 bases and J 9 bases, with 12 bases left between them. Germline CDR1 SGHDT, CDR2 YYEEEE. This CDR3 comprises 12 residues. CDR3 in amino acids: CASSYPQASYTF. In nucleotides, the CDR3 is TGTGCCAGCAGCTACCCCCAGGCTAGCTACACCTTC.

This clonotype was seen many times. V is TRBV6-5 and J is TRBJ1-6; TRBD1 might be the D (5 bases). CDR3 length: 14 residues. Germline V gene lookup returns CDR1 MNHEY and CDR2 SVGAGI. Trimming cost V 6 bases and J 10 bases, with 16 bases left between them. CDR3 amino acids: CASRPGHPVSPLHF. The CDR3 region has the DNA TGTGCCAGCAGGCCCGGACACCCGGTCTCACCCCTCCACTTT.

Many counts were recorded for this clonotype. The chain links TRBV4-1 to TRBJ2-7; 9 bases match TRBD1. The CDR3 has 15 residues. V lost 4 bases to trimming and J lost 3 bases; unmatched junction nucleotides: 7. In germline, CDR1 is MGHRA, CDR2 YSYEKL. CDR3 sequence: CASSLGQGYNYEQYF. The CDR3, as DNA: TGCGCCAGCAGCCTGGGACAGGGTTACAACTACGAGCAGTACTTC.

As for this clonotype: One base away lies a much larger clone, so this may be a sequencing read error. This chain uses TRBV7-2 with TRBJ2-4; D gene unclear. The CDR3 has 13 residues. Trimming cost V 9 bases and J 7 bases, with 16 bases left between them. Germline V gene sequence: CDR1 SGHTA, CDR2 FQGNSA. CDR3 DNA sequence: TGTGCCAGTAAATACCAGGCGCAGAACATTCAGTACTTC. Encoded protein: CASKYQAQNIQYF.

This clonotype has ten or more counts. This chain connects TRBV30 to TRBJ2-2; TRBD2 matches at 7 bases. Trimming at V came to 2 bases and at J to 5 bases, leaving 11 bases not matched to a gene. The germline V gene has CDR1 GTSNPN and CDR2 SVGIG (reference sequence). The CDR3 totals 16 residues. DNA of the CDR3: TGTGCCTGGAGTCCTAATTGGGAGGGCCTTACCGGGGAGCTGTTTTTT. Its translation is CAWSPNWEGLTGELFF.

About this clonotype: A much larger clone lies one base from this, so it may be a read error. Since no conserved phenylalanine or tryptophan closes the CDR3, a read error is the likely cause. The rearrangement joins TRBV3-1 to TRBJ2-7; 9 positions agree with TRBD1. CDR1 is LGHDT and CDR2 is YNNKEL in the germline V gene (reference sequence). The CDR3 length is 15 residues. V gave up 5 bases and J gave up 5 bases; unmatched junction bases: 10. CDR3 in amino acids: CASSGQTGQGHEQYL. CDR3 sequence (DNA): TGTGCCAGCAGCGGCCAGACGGGACAGGGCCACGAGCAGTACCTC.

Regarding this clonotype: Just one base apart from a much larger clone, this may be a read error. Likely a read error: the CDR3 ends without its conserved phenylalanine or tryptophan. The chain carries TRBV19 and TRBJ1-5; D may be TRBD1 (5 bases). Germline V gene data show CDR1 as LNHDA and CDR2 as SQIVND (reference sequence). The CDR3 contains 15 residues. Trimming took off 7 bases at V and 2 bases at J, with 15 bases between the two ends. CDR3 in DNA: TGTGCCAGTACCCAGGGAATGGGCGGCAATCAGCCCCAGCATCTT. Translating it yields CASTQGMGGNQPQHL.

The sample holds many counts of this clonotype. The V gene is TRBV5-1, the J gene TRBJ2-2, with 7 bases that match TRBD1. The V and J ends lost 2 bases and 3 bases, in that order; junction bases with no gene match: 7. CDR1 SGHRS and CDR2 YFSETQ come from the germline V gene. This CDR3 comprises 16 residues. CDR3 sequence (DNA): TGCGCCAGCAGCTTCAGAGGGGACAGTTACACCGGGGAGCTGTTTTTT. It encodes CASSFRGDSYTGELFF. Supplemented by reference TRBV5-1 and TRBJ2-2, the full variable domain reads KAGVTQTPRYLIKTRGQQVTLSCSPISGHRSVSWYQQTPGQGLQFLFEYFSETQRNKGNFPGRFSGRQFSNSRSEMNVSTLELGDSALYLCASSFRGDSYTGELFFGEGSRLTVL.

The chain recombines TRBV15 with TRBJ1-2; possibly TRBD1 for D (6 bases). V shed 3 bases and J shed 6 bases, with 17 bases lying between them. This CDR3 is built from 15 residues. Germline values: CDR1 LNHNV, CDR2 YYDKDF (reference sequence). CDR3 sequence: CATSSLVQGLDGYTF. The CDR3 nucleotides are TGTGCCACCAGCAGCTTGGTTCAGGGGTTGGATGGCTACACCTTC.

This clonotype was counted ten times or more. CDR3 region: CASSIRDRNQPQHF. Written as DNA, the CDR3 is TGTGCCAGTAGTATAAGGGACAGAAATCAGCCCCAGCATTTT. The rearrangement uses TRBV19 and TRBJ1-5; TRBD1 aligns across 7 bases. Losses at the gene ends were 2 bases for V and 4 bases for J; bases not matched to a gene: 2. There are 14 residues in the CDR3. The germline V gene encodes CDR1 LNHDA and CDR2 SQIVND (reference sequence).

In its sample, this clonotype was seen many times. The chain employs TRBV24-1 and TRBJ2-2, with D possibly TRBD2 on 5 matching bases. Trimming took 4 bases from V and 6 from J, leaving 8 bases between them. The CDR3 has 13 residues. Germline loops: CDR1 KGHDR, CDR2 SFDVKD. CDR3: CATSETSSGELFF. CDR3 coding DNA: TGTGCCACCAGTGAAACTAGTTCCGGGGAGCTGTTTTTT.

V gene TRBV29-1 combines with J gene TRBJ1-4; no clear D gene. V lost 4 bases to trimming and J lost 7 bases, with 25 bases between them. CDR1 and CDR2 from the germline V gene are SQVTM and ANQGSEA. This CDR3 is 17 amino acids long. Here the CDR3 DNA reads TGCAGCGTTGCTGCTAGCGGGATCGGGAAGGGTGGTGAAAAACTGTTTTTT. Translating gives CSVAASGIGKGGEKLFF. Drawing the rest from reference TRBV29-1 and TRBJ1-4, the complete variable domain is SAVISQKPSRDICQRGTSLTIQCQVDSQVTMMFWYRQQPGQSLTLIATANQGSEATYESGFVIDKFPISRPNLTFSTLTVSNMSPEDSSIYLCSVAASGIGKGGEKLFFGSGTQLSVL.

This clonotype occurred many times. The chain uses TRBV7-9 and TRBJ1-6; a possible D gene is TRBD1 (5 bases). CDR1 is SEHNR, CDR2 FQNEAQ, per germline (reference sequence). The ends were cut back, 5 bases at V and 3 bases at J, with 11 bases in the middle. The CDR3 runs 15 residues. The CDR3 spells CASSPSGGYNSPLHF. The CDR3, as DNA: TGTGCCAGCAGCCCGTCCGGGGGCTATAATTCACCCCTCCACTTT.

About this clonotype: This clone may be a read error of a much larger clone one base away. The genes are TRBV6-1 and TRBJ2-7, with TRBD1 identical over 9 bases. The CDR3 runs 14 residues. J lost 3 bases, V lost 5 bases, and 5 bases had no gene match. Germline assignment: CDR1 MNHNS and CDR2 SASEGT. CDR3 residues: CASSQGTGLYEQYF. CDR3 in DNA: TGTGCCAGCAGTCAAGGGACAGGGCTCTACGAGCAGTACTTC.

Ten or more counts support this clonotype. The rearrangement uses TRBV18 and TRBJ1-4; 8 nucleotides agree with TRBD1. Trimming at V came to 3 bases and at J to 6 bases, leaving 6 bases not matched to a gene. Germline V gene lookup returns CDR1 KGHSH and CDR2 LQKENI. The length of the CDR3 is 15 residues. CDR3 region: CASSPTGDYYEKLFF. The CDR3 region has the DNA TGTGCCAGCTCACCGACAGGGGATTATTATGAAAAACTGTTTTTT.